The 25 T cell receptor beta chains in this list originate from one sample, sequenced in a study of regulatory T cells in long-lasting Graves disease. As for time point: newly diagnosed GD, antithyroid drugs for less than 3 months. Extracted RNA from PBMCs served as the source of the TCR library. Building the TCR beta libraries relied on iRepertoire HTBI primers, and CDR3 regions underwent Arm-PCR. TCRdb used MiXCR to reprocess the multiplex PCR reads, holding one entry per CDR3 protein. The table has 350,000 to 550,000 distinct CDR3 sequences, just under 15% seen once. These same records also appear under a second study, on T cells in Graves' hyperthyroidism and ophthalmopathy.

Sequencing used peripheral blood mononuclear cells (PBMCs), obtained at new diagnosis, from a patient treated with antithyroid drugs. These receptors were obtained from a woman aged 30 to 39 with Graves disease.

This clonotype was recorded at least ten times. The rearrangement joins TRBV7-9 to TRBJ2-7; D not certain. The germline V and J ends were trimmed by 1 base and 6 bases, with 4 bases remaining between them. The CDR3 has 11 amino acids. Germline CDR1 SEHNR, CDR2 FQNEAQ (reference sequence). Written as DNA, the CDR3 is TGTGCCAGCAGCTTAGTTTTCGAGCAGTACTTC. Amino acids: CASSLVFEQYF.

This clonotype was detected many times. This chain links TRBV11-2 with TRBJ2-2; D gene ambiguous. This CDR3 is built from 12 residues. Deletions cut 1 base from V and 7 bases from J, with 4 bases between. Per germline, CDR1 SGHAT and CDR2 FQNNGV. Here the CDR3 DNA reads TGTGCCAGCAGCTTAGTGGGCGGGGAGCTGTTTTTT. Its protein product is CASSLVGGELFF.

At least ten counts were recorded for this clonotype. The CDR3 DNA reads TGCAGTGCTAGAGGGGCGGACAGAGAGACCCAGTACTTC. The encoded protein is CSARGADRETQYF. The chain links TRBV20-1 to TRBJ2-5, with a weak D call TRBD1 (6 bases). The CDR3 totals 13 residues. V dropped 1 base and J dropped 4 bases, with 10 bases sitting between them. Germline V gene sequence: CDR1 DFQATT, CDR2 SNEGSKA (reference sequence).

This clonotype has only a few counts. This sequence joins TRBV4-2 and TRBJ1-3; 10 bases fit TRBD1. This CDR3 has 15 residues. J was trimmed by 7 bases and V by 3 bases; bases with no gene match: 6. Germline CDR1 LGHNA, CDR2 YNFKEQ. The CDR3 reads CASSQGQGYRNTIYF. The CDR3 nucleotides are TGTGCCAGCAGCCAGGGACAGGGGTATCGGAACACCATATATTTT.

Note on this clonotype: A clone one base away is much larger, so this may be a read error. The chain couples TRBV5-1 to TRBJ2-4, with 9 bases that match TRBD1. Germline trimming cut 4 bases from V and 13 bases from J; bases unmatched to any gene: 18. Looked up from germline, CDR1 is SGHRS and CDR2 is YFSETQ. This CDR3 region has 16 residues. The CDR3 sequence is CASSADRGSGYNEQYF. CDR3 in DNA: TGCGCCAGCAGCGCCGACAGGGGGTCAGGGTACAATGAGCAGTACTTC.

This clonotype was found many times. The V call is TRBV5-1, the J call TRBJ1-6; TRBD1 aligns across 10 bases. In germline, CDR1 is SGHRS, CDR2 YFSETQ. V lost 7 bases to trimming and J lost 9 bases; unmatched junction nucleotides: 7. The CDR3 has 14 residues. The CDR3 spells CASGTGDEISPLHF. The DNA of the CDR3 is TGCGCCAGCGGGACAGGGGACGAAATTTCACCCCTCCACTTT.

There are many counts of this clonotype. This sequence joins TRBV2 and TRBJ2-5; D might be TRBD1 (6 bases). CDR3 length: 16 residues. CDR1 and CDR2 from the germline V gene are SNHLY and FYNNEI. The ends were cut back, 5 bases at V and 3 bases at J, with 19 bases in the middle. CDR3 bases: TGTGCCAGCAGTCCGTCACTACAGGGAACCAAAGAGACCCAGTACTTC. Translating gives CASSPSLQGTKETQYF.

This clonotype turned up a few times. The chain has TRBV12-3 or TRBV12-4 and TRBJ2-4; tentative D call: TRBD2 (6 bases). The CDR3 is 17 amino acids. Trimming pared 0 bases from V and 0 bases from J, leaving 12 bases between. The CDR3 nucleotides are TGTGCCAGCAGTTTAGCGCGGGGCTCCTTAGCCAAAAACATTCAGTACTTC. This codes for CASSLARGSLAKNIQYF.

There are many counts of this clonotype. The CDR3 sequence is CASKVRGVLYNEQFF. CDR3 nucleotides: TGCGCCAGCAAGGTTAGGGGAGTTCTCTACAATGAGCAGTTCTTC. V gene TRBV10-2 combines with J gene TRBJ2-1; either TRBD1 or TRBD2 may fit D (5 bases each). There are 15 residues in the CDR3. The germline V gene encodes CDR1 WSHSY and CDR2 SAAADI. With 7 bases removed from V and 3 bases from J, the gap between germline ends came to 16 bases.

This rearrangement joins TRBV7-3 to TRBJ2-1; no reliable D call. V lost 7 bases to trimming and J lost 0 bases, with 19 bases between them. This CDR3 is built from 17 residues. CDR1 and CDR2 (germline): SGHTA, FQGTGA. CDR3 nucleotides: TGTGCCAGCATCCTCCTTTTTAACCCTGGCTCCTACAATGAGCAGTTCTTC. The encoded protein is CASILLFNPGSYNEQFF.

In its sample, this clonotype was seen many times. The rearrangement uses TRBV28 and TRBJ2-1; 11 positions agree with TRBD2. The germline V gene encodes CDR1 MDHEN and CDR2 SYDVKM. The CDR3 has 16 amino acids. Germline trimming cut 4 bases from V and 5 bases from J; bases unmatched to any gene: 7. This CDR3 reads CASSSWTSGHNNEQFF. CDR3 coding DNA: TGTGCCAGCAGTTCTTGGACTAGCGGGCATAACAATGAGCAGTTCTTC.

This clonotype showed up many times. The gene calls are TRBV20-1 and TRBJ2-3; D may be TRBD2 (6 bases). The CDR3 extends over 13 amino acids. Germline CDR1 reads DFQATT; CDR2 reads SNEGSKA (reference sequence). The V end lost 1 base, the J end lost 6 bases, and 11 bases lay between the germline ends. The CDR3 bases are TGCAGTGCTAGAGGACTAGATTTGGATACGCAGTATTTT. It encodes CSARGLDLDTQYF.

This clonotype was seen more than once but under ten times. This chain uses TRBV12-3 or TRBV12-4 with TRBJ1-3; D is undetermined. Trimming took off 7 bases at V and 6 bases at J, with 16 bases between the two ends. The CDR3 is 14 residues long. The CDR3, as DNA: TGTGCCAGCACTAGATACGGAGGAATAAACACCATATATTTT. This codes for CASTRYGGINTIYF.

This clonotype was detected only a few times. J is TRBJ2-2 and V is TRBV2, with a possible D match to TRBD1 (5 bases). The CDR3 consists of 15 residues. Germline CDR1 SNHLY, CDR2 FYNNEI. V was cut by 7 bases and J by 4 bases, with 16 bases left in between. CDR3 sequence (DNA): TGTGCCAGCAACGCAGGGTTGATGGGCACCGGGGAGCTGTTTTTT. Translating gives CASNAGLMGTGELFF.

This clonotype was seen ten or more times. This rearrangement joins TRBV12-5 to TRBJ1-5; possible D gene TRBD1, 6 bases. In germline, CDR1 is LGHNT, CDR2 FRNRAP. Trimming took 5 bases from V and 4 from J, leaving 24 bases between them. The CDR3 covers 18 residues. This CDR3 reads CASGDTRLGRGRNQPQHF. The CDR3 DNA is TGTGCTAGTGGTGATACTAGATTGGGCAGGGGTAGGAATCAGCCCCAGCATTTT.

The table lists this clonotype with a few counts. CDR3 nucleotides: TGCAGTGCTAGAGCCCGAAGGTCGACGGAGCTGTTTTTT. It is translated as CSARARRSTELFF. The chain recombines TRBV20-1 with TRBJ2-2; D gene uncertain. This CDR3 spans 13 amino acids. Looked up from germline, CDR1 is DFQATT and CDR2 is SNEGSKA (reference sequence). V was shortened by 1 base and J by 10 bases, with 13 bases between the two germline ends.

This clonotype was observed at least ten times. Written as DNA, the CDR3 is TGTGCCAGCAGTTCGGACCAACGTGAGCAGTTCTTC. Residues: CASSSDQREQFF. The V and J genes are TRBV6-9 and TRBJ2-1; unclear D gene. The CDR3 runs 12 residues. Trimming took 4 bases from V and 9 from J, leaving 10 bases between them. Germline V lookup: CDR1 MNHGY, CDR2 SVAAGI.

The rearrangement joins TRBV14 to TRBJ2-1, with a weak D call TRBD1 (6 bases). The germline V gene encodes CDR1 SGHDN and CDR2 FVKESK. This CDR3 is 13 amino acids long. Trimming cost V 3 bases and J 8 bases, with 11 bases left between them. As DNA, the CDR3 is TGTGCCAGCAGCCACGGGACACCCCATGAGCAGTTCTTC. Amino acids: CASSHGTPHEQFF.

This chain uses TRBV24-1 with TRBJ2-1; the D is unclear. V dropped 3 bases and J dropped 15 bases, with 11 bases sitting between them. Germline CDR1 reads KGHDR; CDR2 reads SFDVKD. This CDR3 is built from 11 residues. The CDR3 region is CATSDTARRFF. CDR3 in DNA: TGTGCCACCAGTGATACGGCCCGTCGGTTCTTC.

In this sample, this clonotype turned up a few times. The chain uses TRBV24-1 and TRBJ2-5; 7 bases line up with TRBD1. Germline V lookup: CDR1 KGHDR, CDR2 SFDVKD. The V and J ends lost 3 bases and 4 bases, in that order; junction bases with no gene match: 13. The CDR3 consists of 17 residues. The CDR3 reads CATSDPNRGRVGETQYF. CDR3 sequence (DNA): TGTGCCACCAGTGATCCTAACAGGGGAAGGGTTGGAGAGACCCAGTACTTC.

This clonotype has ten or more counts. The CDR3: CASSPSGPFPYEQYF. The CDR3 nucleotides read TGTGCCAGCAGCCCCTCCGGGCCTTTCCCCTACGAGCAGTACTTC. The chain combines TRBV13 with TRBJ2-7; D is unclear. The V gene lost 5 bases and the J gene lost 2 bases, with 16 bases spanning the gap. The germline gives CDR1 PRHDT, CDR2 FYEKMQ (reference sequence). The CDR3 runs 15 residues.

Ten or more counts support this clonotype. The CDR3 protein is CASSYSVFTEAFF. The CDR3 DNA follows: TGTGCCAGCAGTTACTCGGTATTCACTGAAGCTTTCTTT. The V gene is TRBV6-5, the J gene TRBJ1-1; unclear D gene. Trimming cost V 0 bases and J 4 bases, with 6 bases left between them. There are 13 residues in the CDR3. Germline CDR1 is MNHEY and CDR2 is SVGAGI.

The chain is built from TRBV20-1 and TRBJ2-6; TRBD2 matches 7 bases. V lost 3 bases and J lost 2; bases outside the gene matches: 1. Per the germline V gene, CDR1 is DFQATT and CDR2 is SNEGSKA (reference sequence). The CDR3 is made up of 14 amino acids. The CDR3 loop is CSARGGTGANVLTF. The CDR3 DNA sequence: TGCAGTGCTAGGGGGGGGACTGGGGCCAACGTCCTGACTTTC.

V usage is TRBV20-1 and J usage is TRBJ1-2; D is possibly TRBD1 (5 bases). Germline V lookup: CDR1 DFQATT, CDR2 SNEGSKA (reference sequence). V dropped 1 base and J dropped 1 base, with 10 bases sitting between them. This CDR3 is built from 14 residues. The CDR3 loop is CSARGQRNNYGYTF. CDR3 DNA: TGCAGTGCTAGAGGACAGCGGAATAACTATGGCTACACCTTC.

This clonotype was detected a few times. The V and J genes are TRBV29-1 and TRBJ2-7, with D uncertain. The V gene's germline CDR1 is SQVTM and CDR2 ANQGSEA. The CDR3 length is 12 residues. Trimming removed 1 base from V and 2 bases from J, with 6 bases in between. Written as DNA, the CDR3 is TGCAGCGTTGAAGTGAGGACCTACGAGCAGTACTTC. Protein sequence: CSVEVRTYEQYF.